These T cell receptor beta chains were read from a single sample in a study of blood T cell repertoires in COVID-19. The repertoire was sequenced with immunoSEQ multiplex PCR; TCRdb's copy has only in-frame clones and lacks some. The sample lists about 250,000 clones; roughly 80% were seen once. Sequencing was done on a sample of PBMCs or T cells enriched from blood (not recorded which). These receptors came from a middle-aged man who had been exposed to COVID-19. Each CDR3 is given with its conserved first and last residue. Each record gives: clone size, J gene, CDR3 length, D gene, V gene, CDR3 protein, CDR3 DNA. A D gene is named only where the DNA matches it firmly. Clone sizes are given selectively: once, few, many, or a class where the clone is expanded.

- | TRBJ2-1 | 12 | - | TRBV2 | CASSGTANEQFF | TGTGCCAGCAGTGGGACAGCCAATGAGCAGTTCTTC
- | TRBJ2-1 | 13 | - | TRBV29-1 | CSVDSLPPNEQFF | TGCAGCGTTGACTCGCTACCTCCGAATGAGCAGTTCTTC
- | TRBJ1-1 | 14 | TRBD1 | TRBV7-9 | CASSQMTGDTEAFF | TGTGCCAGCAGCCAAATGACAGGGGACACTGAAGCTTTCTTT
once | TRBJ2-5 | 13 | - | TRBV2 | CASSARRQETQYF | TGTGCCAGCAGTGCGCGGCGCCAAGAGACCCAGTACTTC
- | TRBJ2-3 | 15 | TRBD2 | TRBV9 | CASRASGGRTDTQYF | TGTGCCAGCAGGGCCTCGGGCGGGAGAACAGATACGCAGTATTTT
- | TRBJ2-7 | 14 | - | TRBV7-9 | CASSLRDRAYEQYF | TGTGCCAGCAGCTTACGTGACAGAGCCTACGAGCAGTACTTC
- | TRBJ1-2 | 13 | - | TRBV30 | CATTEKINYGYTF | TGTGCCACGACAGAAAAAATTAACTATGGCTACACCTTC
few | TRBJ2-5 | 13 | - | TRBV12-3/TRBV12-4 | CASRFGQQETQYF | TGTGCCAGCAGATTCGGACAGCAAGAGACCCAGTACTTC
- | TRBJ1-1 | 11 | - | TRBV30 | CAWSVRLEAFF | TGTGCCTGGAGTGTACGACTTGAAGCTTTCTTT
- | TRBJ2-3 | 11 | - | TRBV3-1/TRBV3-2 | CASSQVGESVF | TGTGCCAGCAGCCAGGTGGGAGAGTCGGTCTTT
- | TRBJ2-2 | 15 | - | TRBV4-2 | CASSLSGANTGELFF | TGTGCCAGCAGCCTATCAGGGGCGAACACCGGGGAGCTGTTTTTT
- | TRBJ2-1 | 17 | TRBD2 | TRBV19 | CASSIDHGGLSYNEQFF | TGTGCCAGTAGTATAGATCACGGGGGACTATCTTACAATGAGCAGTTCTTC
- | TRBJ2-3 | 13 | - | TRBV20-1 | CSASRSVLDTQYF | TGCAGTGCTAGTCGGAGTGTCCTGGATACGCAGTATTTT
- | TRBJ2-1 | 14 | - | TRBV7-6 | CASSLSSSYNEQFF | TGTGCCAGCAGCTTATCTTCGAGCTACAATGAGCAGTTCTTC
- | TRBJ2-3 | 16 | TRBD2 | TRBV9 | CASSDPAGVGTDTQYF | TGTGCCAGCAGCGACCCAGCGGGAGTCGGCACAGATACGCAGTATTTT
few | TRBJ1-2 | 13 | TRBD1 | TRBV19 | CAISTGTGKGYTF | TGTGCCATTTCAACCGGGACAGGTAAAGGCTACACCTTC
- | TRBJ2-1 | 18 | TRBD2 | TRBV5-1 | CASSLRAPTSGSRSRQFF | TGCGCCAGCAGCTTGAGGGCACCTACTAGCGGGAGTCGCTCGAGGCAGTTCTTC
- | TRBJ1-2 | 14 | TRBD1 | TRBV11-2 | CASSTSGGFYGYTF | TGTGCCAGCAGTACGTCAGGGGGTTTTTATGGCTACACCTTC
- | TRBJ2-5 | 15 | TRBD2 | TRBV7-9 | CASSFLSGGEETQYF | TGTGCCAGCAGCTTCTTATCGGGAGGAGAAGAGACCCAGTACTTC
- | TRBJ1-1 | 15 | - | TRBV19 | CASSHELGANTEAFF | TGTGCCAGTAGTCATGAGCTAGGAGCGAACACTGAAGCTTTCTTT
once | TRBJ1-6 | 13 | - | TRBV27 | CASSPGWNSPLHF | TGTGCCAGCAGTCCAGGATGGAATTCACCCCTCCACTTT
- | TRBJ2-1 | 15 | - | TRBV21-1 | CASSINDSSYNEQFF | TGTGCCAGCAGCATCAACGACTCGTCCTACAATGAGCAGTTCTTC
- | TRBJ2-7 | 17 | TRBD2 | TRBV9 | CASSVGPNRREVYEQYF | TGTGCCAGCAGCGTAGGACCCAACCGGCGGGAGGTATACGAGCAGTACTTC
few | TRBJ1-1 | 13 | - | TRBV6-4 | CASRRQENTEAFF | TGTGCCAGCAGAAGACAGGAGAACACTGAAGCTTTCTTT
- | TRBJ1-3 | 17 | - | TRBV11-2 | CASSLAYRDLSGNTIYF | TGTGCCAGCAGCTTAGCTTACAGGGACCTCTCTGGAAACACCATATATTTT
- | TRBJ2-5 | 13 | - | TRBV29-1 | CSVEAPLDETQYF | TGCAGCGTTGAAGCCCCACTTGATGAGACCCAGTACTTC
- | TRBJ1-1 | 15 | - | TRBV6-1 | CASSDPRTGKLEAFF | TGTGCCAGCAGTGACCCAAGGACGGGGAAGCTTGAAGCTTTCTTT
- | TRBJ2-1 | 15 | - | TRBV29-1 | CSVGRGGASYNEQFF | TGCAGCGTTGGTCGGGGCGGGGCGTCCTACAATGAGCAGTTCTTC
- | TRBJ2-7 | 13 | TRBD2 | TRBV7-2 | CASSPLAVYEQYF | TGTGCCAGCAGCCCACTAGCGGTCTACGAGCAGTACTTC
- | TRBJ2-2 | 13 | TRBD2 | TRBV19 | CVAGRAGTGELFF | TGTGTTGCCGGGAGGGCGGGTACCGGGGAGCTGTTTTTT
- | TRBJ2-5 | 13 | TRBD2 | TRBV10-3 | CAIGLAGGETQYF | TGTGCCATCGGGCTAGCGGGAGGAGAGACCCAGTACTTC
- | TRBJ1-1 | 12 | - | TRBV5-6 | CASSWGDTEAFF | TGTGCCAGCAGCTGGGGGGACACTGAAGCTTTCTTT
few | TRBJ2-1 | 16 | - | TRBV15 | CATSSVLAVSYNEQFF | TGTGCCACCAGCAGTGTTTTAGCGGTCTCCTACAATGAGCAGTTCTTC
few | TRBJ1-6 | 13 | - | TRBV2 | CASRRSIGSPLHF | TGTGCCAGCAGAAGGAGTATAGGTTCACCCCTCCACTTT
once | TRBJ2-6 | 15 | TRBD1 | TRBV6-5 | CASSTGVGGANVLTF | TGTGCCAGCAGTACAGGGGTAGGTGGGGCCAACGTCCTGACTTTC
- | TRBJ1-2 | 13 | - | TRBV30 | CAWSVARAYGYTF | TGTGCCTGGAGTGTAGCGAGAGCCTATGGCTACACCTTC
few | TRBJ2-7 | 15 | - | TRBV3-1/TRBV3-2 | CASSQDQRQTYEQYF | TGTGCCAGCAGCCAAGATCAGAGACAGACCTACGAGCAGTACTTC
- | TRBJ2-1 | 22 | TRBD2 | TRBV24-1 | CATSDLVPPSGSLSFSYNEQFF | TGTGCCACCAGTGATTTGGTTCCCCCTAGCGGGAGTCTAAGTTTCTCCTACAATGAGCAGTTCTTC
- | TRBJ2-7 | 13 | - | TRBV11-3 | CASSAQGSYEQYF | TGTGCCAGCAGCGCCCAGGGCTCCTACGAGCAGTACTTC
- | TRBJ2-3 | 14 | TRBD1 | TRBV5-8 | CASSKGQAADTQYF | TGTGCCAGCAGCAAAGGACAGGCCGCAGATACGCAGTATTTT
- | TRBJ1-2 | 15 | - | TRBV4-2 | CASSQGTGINYGYTF | TGTGCCAGCAGCCAAGGCACAGGGATTAACTATGGCTACACCTTC
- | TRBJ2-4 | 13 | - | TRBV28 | CASSLEGLSIQYF | TGTGCCAGCAGTTTAGAGGGCCTGAGCATTCAGTACTTC
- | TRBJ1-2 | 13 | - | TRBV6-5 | CATHLGAQGGYTF | TGTGCCACTCATCTGGGGGCCCAAGGTGGCTACACCTTC
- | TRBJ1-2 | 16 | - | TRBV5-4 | CASSKNRGSASYGYTF | TGTGCCAGCTCCAAAAATCGGGGTAGTGCTAGCTATGGCTACACCTTC
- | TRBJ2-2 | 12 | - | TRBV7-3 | CASSLGVGELFF | TGTGCCAGCAGCTTAGGAGTCGGGGAGCTGTTTTTT
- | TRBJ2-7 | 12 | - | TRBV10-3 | CAISEGADEQYF | TGTGCCATCAGTGAGGGAGCGGACGAGCAGTACTTC
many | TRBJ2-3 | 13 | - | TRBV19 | CASSIDSTDTQYF | TGTGCCAGTAGTATAGATAGTACAGATACGCAGTATTTT
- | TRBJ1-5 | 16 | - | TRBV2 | CASSVEAAGSGQPQHF | TGTGCCAGCAGTGTAGAGGCCGCGGGGTCGGGACAGCCCCAGCATTTT
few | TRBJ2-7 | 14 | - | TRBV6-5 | CASSLLVYVNEQYF | TGTGCCAGCAGTTTACTAGTCTATGTGAACGAGCAGTACTTC
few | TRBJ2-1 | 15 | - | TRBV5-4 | CASTSGRETYNEQFF | TGTGCCAGCACGTCTGGGCGGGAAACCTACAATGAGCAGTTCTTC
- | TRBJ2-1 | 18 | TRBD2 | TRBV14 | CASSLRIAGGPMYGEQFF | TGTGCCAGCAGCCTAAGAATAGCGGGAGGGCCAATGTACGGTGAGCAGTTCTTC
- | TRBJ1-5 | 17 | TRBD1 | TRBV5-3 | CARSLVGGSYSNQPQHF | TGTGCCAGAAGCTTGGTAGGGGGCAGTTATAGCAATCAGCCCCAGCATTTT
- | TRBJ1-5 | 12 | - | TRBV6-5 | CATEGGGQPQHF | TGTGCCACTGAGGGTGGGGGGCAGCCCCAGCATTTT
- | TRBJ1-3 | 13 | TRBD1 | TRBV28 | CASRGQPGNTIYF | TGTGCCAGCAGGGGACAGCCGGGAAACACCATATATTTT
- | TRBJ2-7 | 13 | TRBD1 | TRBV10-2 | CAKLGDRYYEQYF | TGCGCCAAGCTAGGGGACAGGTACTACGAGCAGTACTTC
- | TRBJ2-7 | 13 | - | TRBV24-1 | CATSPATGDEQYF | TGTGCCACCAGTCCGGCTACCGGGGACGAGCAGTACTTC
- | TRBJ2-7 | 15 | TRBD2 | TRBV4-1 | CASSQLAGSPYEQYF | TGCGCCAGCAGCCAATTAGCGGGATCACCCTACGAGCAGTACTTC
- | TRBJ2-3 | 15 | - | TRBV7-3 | CASSLGQVGGDTQYF | TGTGCCAGCAGCCTCGGACAGGTGGGGGGAGATACGCAGTATTTT
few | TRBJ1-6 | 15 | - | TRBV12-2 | CASRLEQGRASPLHF | TGTGCAAGTCGCTTAGAGCAGGGCCGGGCTTCACCCCTCCACTTT
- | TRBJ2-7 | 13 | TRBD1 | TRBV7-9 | CASSRDRGGEQYF | TGTGCCAGCAGCCGGGACAGGGGGGGCGAGCAGTACTTC